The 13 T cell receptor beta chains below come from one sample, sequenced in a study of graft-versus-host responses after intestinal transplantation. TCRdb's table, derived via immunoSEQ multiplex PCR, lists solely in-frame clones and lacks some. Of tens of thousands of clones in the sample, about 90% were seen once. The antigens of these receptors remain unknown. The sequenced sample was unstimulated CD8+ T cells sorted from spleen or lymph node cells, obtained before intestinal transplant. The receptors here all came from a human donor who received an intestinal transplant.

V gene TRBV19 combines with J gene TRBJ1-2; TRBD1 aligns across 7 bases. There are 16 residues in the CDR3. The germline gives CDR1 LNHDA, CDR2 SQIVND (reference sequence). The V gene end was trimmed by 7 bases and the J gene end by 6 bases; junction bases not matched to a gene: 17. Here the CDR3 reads CASTPGTAIYPDGYTF. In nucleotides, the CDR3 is TGTGCCAGTACTCCGGGGACAGCCATATACCCCGATGGCTACACCTTC.

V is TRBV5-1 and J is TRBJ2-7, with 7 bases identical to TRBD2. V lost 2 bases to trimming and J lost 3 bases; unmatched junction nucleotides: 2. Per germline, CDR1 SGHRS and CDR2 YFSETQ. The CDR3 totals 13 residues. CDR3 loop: CASSFGTNYEQYF. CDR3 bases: TGCGCCAGCAGCTTCGGGACTAACTACGAGCAGTACTTC.

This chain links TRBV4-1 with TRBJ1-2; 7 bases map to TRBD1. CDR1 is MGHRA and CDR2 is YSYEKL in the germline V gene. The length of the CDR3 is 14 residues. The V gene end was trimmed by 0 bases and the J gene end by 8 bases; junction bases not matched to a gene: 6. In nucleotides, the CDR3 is TGCGCCAGCAGCCAAGAAGGACAGGCCCCGGGCTACACCTTC. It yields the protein CASSQEGQAPGYTF.

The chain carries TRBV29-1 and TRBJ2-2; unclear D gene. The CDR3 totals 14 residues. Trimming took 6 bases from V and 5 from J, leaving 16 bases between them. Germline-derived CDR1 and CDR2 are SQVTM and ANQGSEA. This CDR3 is CSVPPPEKTGELFF. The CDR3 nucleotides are TGCAGCGTCCCCCCACCGGAGAAAACCGGGGAGCTGTTTTTT.

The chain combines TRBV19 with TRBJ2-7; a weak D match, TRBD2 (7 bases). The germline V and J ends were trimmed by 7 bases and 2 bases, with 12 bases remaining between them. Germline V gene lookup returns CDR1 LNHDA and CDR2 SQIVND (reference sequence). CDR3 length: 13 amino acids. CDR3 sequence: CASKPRGPYEQYF. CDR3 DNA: TGTGCCAGTAAACCGCGGGGGCCCTACGAGCAGTACTTC.

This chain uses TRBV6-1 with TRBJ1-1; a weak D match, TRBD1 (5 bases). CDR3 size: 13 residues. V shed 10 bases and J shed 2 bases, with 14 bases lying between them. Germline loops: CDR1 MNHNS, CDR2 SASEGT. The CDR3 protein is CATMGRSNTEAFF. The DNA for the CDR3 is TGTGCCACCATGGGGCGCTCAAACACTGAAGCTTTCTTT.

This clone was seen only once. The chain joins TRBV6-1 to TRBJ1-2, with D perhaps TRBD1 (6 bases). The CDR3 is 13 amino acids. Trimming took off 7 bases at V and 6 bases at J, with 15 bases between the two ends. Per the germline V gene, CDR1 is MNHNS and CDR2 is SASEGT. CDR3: CASTYVHRDGYTF. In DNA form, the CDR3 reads TGTGCCAGCACCTACGTTCACAGGGATGGCTACACCTTC.

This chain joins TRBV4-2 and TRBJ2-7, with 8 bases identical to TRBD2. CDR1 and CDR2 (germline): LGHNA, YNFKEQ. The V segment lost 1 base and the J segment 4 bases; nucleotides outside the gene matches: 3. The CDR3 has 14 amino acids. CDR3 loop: CASSQGLASYEQYF. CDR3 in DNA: TGTGCCAGCAGCCAAGGACTAGCGTCGTACGAGCAGTACTTC.

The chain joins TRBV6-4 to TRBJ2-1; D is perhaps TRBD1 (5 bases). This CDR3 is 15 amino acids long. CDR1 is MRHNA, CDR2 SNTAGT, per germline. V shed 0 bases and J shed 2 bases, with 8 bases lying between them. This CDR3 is CASSDSGDTYNEQFF. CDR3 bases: TGTGCCAGCAGTGACTCAGGGGATACCTACAATGAGCAGTTCTTC.

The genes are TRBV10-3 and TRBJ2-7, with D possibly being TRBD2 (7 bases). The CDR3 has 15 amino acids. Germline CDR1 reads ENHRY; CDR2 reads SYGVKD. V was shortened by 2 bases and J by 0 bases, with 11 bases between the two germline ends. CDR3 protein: CAISEPGGNSYEQYF. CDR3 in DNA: TGTGCCATCAGTGAGCCGGGGGGCAACTCCTACGAGCAGTACTTC.

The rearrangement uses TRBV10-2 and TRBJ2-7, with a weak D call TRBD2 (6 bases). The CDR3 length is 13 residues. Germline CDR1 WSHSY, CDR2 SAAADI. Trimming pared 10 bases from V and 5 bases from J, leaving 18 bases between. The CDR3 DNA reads TGCGCCACAGACGGGAGCGGTCACGACGAGCAGTACTTC. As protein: CATDGSGHDEQYF.

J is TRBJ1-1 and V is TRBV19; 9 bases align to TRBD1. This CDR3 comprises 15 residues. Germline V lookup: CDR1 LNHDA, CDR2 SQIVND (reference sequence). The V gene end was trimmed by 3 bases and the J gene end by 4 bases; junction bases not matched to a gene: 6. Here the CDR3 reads CASSMGQGGVTEAFF. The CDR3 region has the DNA TGTGCCAGTAGTATGGGACAGGGAGGGGTCACTGAAGCTTTCTTT.

This chain's CDR3 is CSAQDRDGYTF. CDR3 bases: TGCAGTGCTCAGGACAGGGATGGCTACACCTTC. The chain has TRBV20-1 and TRBJ1-2; 8 bases are shared with TRBD1. Losses at the gene ends were 5 bases for V and 6 bases for J; bases not matched to a gene: 2. Germline CDR1 and CDR2: DFQATT and SNEGSKA (reference sequence). CDR3 length: 11 amino acids.